These 7 T cell receptor beta chains originate from one sample sequenced in a study of siplizumab effects on memory and regulatory T cells. Sequenced by immunoSEQ multiplex PCR; TCRdb stores in-frame clones only, minus some. This sample has some 100,000 clones, with roughly 93% found just once. The sample comprised non-Treg CD4+ T cells sorted from blood. These receptors all come from a human donor in good health.

The V gene is TRBV2, the J gene TRBJ2-6, with D uncertain. Germline-derived CDR1 and CDR2 are SNHLY and FYNNEI. Trimming stripped 5 bases from V and 1 base from J, with 6 bases between. CDR3 length: 14 amino acids. The CDR3 region is CASSPLSGANVLTF. In DNA form, the CDR3 reads TGTGCCAGCAGTCCCCTATCTGGGGCCAACGTCCTGACTTTC.

The chain employs TRBV7-8 and TRBJ2-3, with D possibly being TRBD2 (5 bases). CDR1 and CDR2 (germline): SGHVS, FQNEAQ. V lost 4 bases and J lost 2, with 13 bases in between. The CDR3 sequence is 15 residues long. Here the CDR3 reads CASSSEAALTDTQYF. The CDR3 nucleotides are TGTGCCAGCAGCTCTGAAGCGGCCCTCACAGATACGCAGTATTTT. The variable domain in full, completed from reference TRBV7-8 and TRBJ2-3, reads GAGVSQSPRYKVAKRGQDVALRCDPISGHVSLFWYQQALGQGPEFLTYFQNEAQLDKSGLPSDRFFAERPEGSVSTLKIQRTQQEDSAVYLCASSSEAALTDTQYFGPGTRLTVL.

V and J are TRBV7-2 and TRBJ2-7; 10 bases agree with TRBD2. Trimming took 3 bases from V and 1 from J; bases not matched to a gene: 3. The CDR3 covers 15 residues. Germline lookup yields CDR1 SGHTA and CDR2 FQGNSA. The CDR3 here is CASSFGLAASYEQYF. DNA of the CDR3: TGTGCCAGCAGCTTCGGACTAGCGGCATCCTACGAGCAGTACTTC.

The chain combines TRBV12-5 with TRBJ1-2, with D possibly being TRBD1 (5 bases). Germline CDR1 and CDR2: LGHNT and FRNRAP. V was trimmed by 6 bases and J by 3 bases, leaving 11 bases between them. CDR3 length equals 13 residues. The CDR3 here is CASGTQGYYGYTF. As DNA, the CDR3 is TGTGCTAGTGGAACGCAGGGCTACTATGGCTACACCTTC. Filled out from reference TRBV12-5 and TRBJ1-2, the complete variable domain reads DARVTQTPRHKVTEMGQEVTMRCQPILGHNTVFWYRQTMMQGLELLAYFRNRAPLDDSGMPKDRFSAEMPDATLATLKIQPSEPRDSAVYFCASGTQGYYGYTFGSGTRLTVV.

This chain joins TRBV5-6 and TRBJ2-2, with 8 bases that match TRBD1. Germline loops: CDR1 SGHDT, CDR2 YYEEEE. Losses at the gene ends were 2 bases for V and 7 bases for J; bases not matched to a gene: 1. The CDR3 extends over 13 amino acids. The chain's CDR3 is CASSFTGGGELFF. CDR3 sequence (DNA): TGTGCCAGCAGCTTCACAGGGGGCGGGGAGCTGTTTTTT.

The rearrangement links TRBV27 to TRBJ2-5; TRBD2 might be the D (5 bases). The V and J ends lost 5 bases and 5 bases respectively, with 9 bases between them. CDR1 is MNHEY and CDR2 is SMNVEV in the germline V gene (reference sequence). This CDR3 has 12 amino acids. The CDR3 loop is CASSLTGETQYF. DNA for the CDR3: TGTGCCAGCAGTCTAACGGGGGAGACCCAGTACTTC.

The CDR3 loop is CASRVGPNTGELFF. Written as DNA, the CDR3 is TGTGCCAGCAGGGTGGGTCCGAACACCGGGGAGCTGTTTTTT. The V and J genes are TRBV27 and TRBJ2-2, with D uncertain. Trimming took off 6 bases at V and 0 bases at J, with 8 bases between the two ends. CDR3 length: 14 amino acids. The germline CDR1 and CDR2 sequences are MNHEY and SMNVEV (reference sequence).